These 17 T cell receptor beta chains were sequenced from one sample in a study of cytomegalovirus exposure and HLA in healthy donors. The PCR had 60 Vbeta and 13 Jbeta primers. Assay used: immunoSEQ multiplex PCR; TCRdb lists only in-frame clones, some missing. The sample lists about 200,000 clones; roughly 76% were seen once. Sequenced material: PBMCs. The origin of the receptors is a young woman in good health and CMV-seropositive.

The rearrangement uses TRBV6-5 and TRBJ2-7; D possibly corresponds to TRBD2 (6 bases). CDR3 length: 15 residues. CDR1 is MNHEY, CDR2 SVGAGI, per germline. Trimming removed 5 bases at V and 4 bases at J, with 18 bases between. The CDR3 DNA reads TGTGCCAGCAGTCGGGACTCACCGAACCATTACGAGCAGTACTTC. This gives the protein CASSRDSPNHYEQYF.

V and J are TRBV30 and TRBJ1-5; D is unclear. The length of the CDR3 is 14 residues. The V end lost 0 bases, the J end lost 6 bases, and 12 bases lay between the germline ends. The germline V gene encodes CDR1 GTSNPN and CDR2 SVGIG (reference sequence). The CDR3 reads CAWSVTGFSQPQHF. CDR3 DNA sequence: TGTGCCTGGAGTGTAACGGGATTTAGTCAGCCCCAGCATTTT.

The chain is built from TRBV5-6 and TRBJ2-3; D unclear. There are 15 residues in the CDR3. CDR1 and CDR2 (germline): SGHDT, YYEEEE. Trimming pared 0 bases from V and 3 bases from J, leaving 11 bases between. As DNA, the CDR3 is TGTGCCAGCAGCTTGGGAGGTCCTTTTACAGATACGCAGTATTTT. Residues: CASSLGGPFTDTQYF. The variable domain in full, completed from reference TRBV5-6 and TRBJ2-3, reads DAGVTQSPTHLIKTRGQQVTLRCSPKSGHDTVSWYQQALGQGPQFIFQYYEEEERQRGNFPDRFSGHQFPNYSSELNVNALLLGDSALYLCASSLGGPFTDTQYFGPGTRLTVL.

This chain uses TRBV6-5 with TRBJ1-1; D not certain. V gave up 0 bases and J gave up 2 bases, with 10 bases separating them. CDR3 size: 15 residues. Germline-derived CDR1 and CDR2 are MNHEY and SVGAGI. CDR3 sequence: CASSYSIRVNTEAFF. CDR3 coding DNA: TGTGCCAGCAGTTACTCGATCCGGGTCAACACTGAAGCTTTCTTT.

This clone was seen once. The V and J genes are TRBV5-1 and TRBJ2-3, with D possibly TRBD1 on 5 matching bases. V gave up 0 bases and J gave up 5 bases, with 13 bases separating them. This CDR3 has 15 residues. Germline V gene lookup returns CDR1 SGHRS and CDR2 YFSETQ. CDR3 sequence (DNA): TGCGCCAGCAGCTTGGACCAGGGCCTCGAAGATACGCAGTATTTT. Translating gives CASSLDQGLEDTQYF.

In this sample, this clone turned up a few times. The rearrangement joins TRBV25-1 to TRBJ2-1, with 7 positions matching TRBD2. J was trimmed by 0 bases and V by 2 bases; bases with no gene match: 4. The CDR3 runs to 16 residues. Germline CDR1 reads MGHDK; CDR2 reads SYGVNS. The CDR3 sequence is CASSEIGGSSYNEQFF. CDR3 DNA sequence: TGTGCCAGCAGTGAAATAGGCGGGAGCTCCTACAATGAGCAGTTCTTC.

V and J are TRBV18 and TRBJ2-3; 8 bases align to TRBD2. V trimming: 3 bases; J trimming: 0 bases; junction bases outside the gene matches: 5. The CDR3 has 16 amino acids. Germline lookup yields CDR1 KGHSH and CDR2 LQKENI. CDR3 sequence reads: CASSPLGGGSTDTQYF. CDR3 nucleotide sequence: TGTGCCAGCTCACCTCTCGGCGGGGGGAGCACAGATACGCAGTATTTT.

The chain combines TRBV5-4 with TRBJ2-1; 11 bases match TRBD2. This CDR3 is 16 amino acids long. The germline V gene encodes CDR1 SGHNT and CDR2 YYREEE (reference sequence). After removal of 7 bases from V and 2 bases from J, the junction contained 8 bases not matched to a gene. In DNA, the CDR3 is TGTGCCAGCGGTAGACTAGCGGGGTCCACCTACAATGAGCAGTTCTTC. This codes for CASGRLAGSTYNEQFF.

Written as DNA, the CDR3 is TGTGCCAGCAGCGAGGGGTGGGGACAGGGGTACTACGAGCAGTACTTC. It specifies CASSEGWGQGYYEQYF. The J gene is TRBJ2-7, the V gene TRBV9; TRBD1 agrees at 10 bases. Germline CDR1 reads SGDLS; CDR2 reads YYNGEE. V shed 3 bases, J shed 3 bases, and the junction held 9 bases outside the gene matches. This CDR3 region has 16 residues.

This chain uses TRBV7-8 with TRBJ1-2; TRBD1 agrees at 8 bases. CDR3 length equals 13 residues. V trimming: 5 bases; J trimming: 5 bases; junction bases outside the gene matches: 4. From germline, CDR1 is SGHVS and CDR2 FQNEAQ. Written as DNA, the CDR3 is TGTGCCAGCAGCGAACAGGGGGGATATGGCTACACCTTC. The encoded protein is CASSEQGGYGYTF. Supplemented by reference TRBV7-8 and TRBJ1-2, the full variable domain reads GAGVSQSPRYKVAKRGQDVALRCDPISGHVSLFWYQQALGQGPEFLTYFQNEAQLDKSGLPSDRFFAERPEGSVSTLKIQRTQQEDSAVYLCASSEQGGYGYTFGSGTRLTVV.

This clone was found a few times. This sequence joins TRBV28 and TRBJ1-4; the D gene is possibly TRBD1 (6 bases). CDR3 length equals 14 residues. Germline-derived CDR1 and CDR2 are MDHEN and SYDVKM. Trimming stripped 6 bases from V and 4 bases from J, with 12 bases between. The CDR3 reads CASRRGSINEKLFF. Here the CDR3 DNA reads TGTGCCAGCAGGAGGGGGTCGATTAATGAAAAACTGTTTTTT.

V usage is TRBV5-4 and J usage is TRBJ1-5; D may be TRBD1 (6 bases). Trimming took off 0 bases at V and 4 bases at J, with 11 bases between the two ends. Looked up from germline, CDR1 is SGHNT and CDR2 is YYREEE (reference sequence). The CDR3 runs 15 residues. The CDR3 here is CASSLGAGVNQPQHF. DNA of the CDR3: TGTGCCAGCAGCTTGGGCGCAGGGGTAAATCAGCCCCAGCATTTT.

This chain joins TRBV7-6 and TRBJ2-6; D ambiguous. CDR3 length: 16 amino acids. Germline V lookup: CDR1 SGHVS, CDR2 FNYEAQ. V dropped 1 base and J dropped 2 bases, with 9 bases sitting between them. The CDR3 region is CASSLVSGPGANVLTF. The CDR3 nucleotides are TGTGCCAGCAGCTTAGTTTCCGGTCCTGGGGCCAACGTCCTGACTTTC. Together with reference TRBV7-6 and TRBJ2-6, the CDR3 gives the full variable domain: GAGVSQSPRYKVTKRGQDVALRCDPISGHVSLYWYRQALGQGPEFLTYFNYEAQQDKSGLPNDRFSAERPEGSISTLTIQRTEQRDSAMYRCASSLVSGPGANVLTFGAGSRLTVL.

The rearrangement uses TRBV5-4 and TRBJ2-2, with a possible D match to TRBD2 (5 bases). V was cut by 0 bases and J by 3 bases, with 12 bases left in between. The CDR3 is made up of 16 amino acids. Germline lookup yields CDR1 SGHNT and CDR2 YYREEE (reference sequence). The DNA of the CDR3 is TGTGCCAGCAGCTTGGCCCGGGCGGGCGACACCGGGGAGCTGTTTTTT. Translated: CASSLARAGDTGELFF. The entire variable domain, with the rest obtained from reference TRBV5-4 and TRBJ2-2, is as follows: ETGVTQSPTHLIKTRGQQVTLRCSSQSGHNTVSWYQQALGQGPQFIFQYYREEENGRGNFPPRFSGLQFPNYSSELNVNALELDDSALYLCASSLARAGDTGELFFGEGSRLTVL.

This rearrangement joins TRBV2 to TRBJ2-3; 12 nucleotides match TRBD2. Germline lookup yields CDR1 SNHLY and CDR2 FYNNEI. With V trimmed by 11 bases and J by 0 bases, 3 bases remained unmatched. The CDR3 spans 14 residues. The chain's CDR3 is CASGTSGSTDTQYF. The DNA of the CDR3 is TGTGCCTCCGGGACTAGCGGGAGCACAGATACGCAGTATTTT.

The chain links TRBV7-9 to TRBJ1-2, with a possible D match to TRBD1 (6 bases). Germline lookup yields CDR1 SEHNR and CDR2 FQNEAQ (reference sequence). Trimming took 5 bases from V and 4 from J, leaving 17 bases between them. The CDR3 has 15 amino acids. The CDR3 sequence: CASSRTGLTVYGYTF. The CDR3 DNA reads TGTGCCAGCAGCCGCACAGGGCTGACCGTCTATGGCTACACCTTC.

This clone was counted between two and nine times. The J gene is TRBJ1-2, the V gene TRBV7-9; 7 bases map to TRBD1. Trimming cost V 5 bases and J 2 bases; bases outside gene matches: 2. Per the germline V gene, CDR1 is SEHNR and CDR2 is FQNEAQ (reference sequence). The CDR3 consists of 13 residues. The CDR3 coding sequence is TGTGCCAGCAGCCAGGACAGGAACTATGGCTACACCTTC. Protein sequence: CASSQDRNYGYTF.